This TCR beta chain is from a study of T-cell memory formation after mild COVID-19 (dated by TCRdb to about 2021). Regarding the research as a whole: TCR sequence clusters from the two donors were largely donor specific. Longitudinal TCRalpha and TCRbeta repertoire sequencing tracked T-cell clones expanding and contracting after mild COVID-19 in two donors. Two young, previously healthy adult volunteers, one female and one male, were included in the cohort.

The junction shows trimming of 3 bases on V and 0 bases on J, plus 13 bases between the germline ends. CDR3 length: 16 amino acids, cysteine to phenylalanine. Only the CDR3 DNA stays, 48 bases, in frame from base 1. Summary of the overall study and its limitations: Contracting CD4+ clones were located mainly in the CM and EM memory subsets, whereas CD8+ clones were found to be enriched in EMRA. Whether the second-wave clones peaking on day 37 were SARS-CoV-2 specific was not confirmed. The study covered only a couple of mild cases, and larger cohorts including severe cases with pre-infection samples were considered necessary. From day 15 to 85, contracting clones showed balanced CD4/CD8 phenotypes, whereas a second wave of clones that expanded from day 15 to 37 leaned towards CD4+. Some responding clones were detected in pre-infection memory, suggesting pre-existing cross-reactive memory T cells joined the SARS-CoV-2 response.

At least ten counts were recorded for this clonotype. No cognate antigen has been identified for it. No much larger clone exists at a distance of one base, and base qualities are not known. Ficoll-Paque density gradient centrifugation was used to isolate PBMCs. Sequenced using an Illumina NovaSeq 6000. Using 5'RACE with constant-segment primers, TCRalpha and TCRbeta cDNA libraries were constructed, with sample barcodes and unique molecular identifiers added in the process. Trizol reagent was used to extract RNA from every sample. Libraries were amplified in two PCR steps, with a second sample barcode and Illumina TruSeq adapters added in the second step. Libraries were sequenced on an Illumina NovaSeq with 2 x 150 bp paired-end reads. The authors processed their data as follows. Reads were demultiplexed and collapsed into UMI-guided consensus sequences with migec v1.2.7. Using mixcr v2.1.11, UMI consensuses were aligned to TRA and TRB V and J templates and then assembled into clonotypes. Expanded or contracted clonotypes were those called significant by both edgeR and NoisET, with noise models trained on biological replicates. For edgeR calls, a false discovery rate-adjusted p below 0.01 and a log2 fold-change threshold of 1 were applied. As an exploratory analysis of dynamics, PCA with hierarchical clustering was applied to max-normalized trajectories of the 1000 most abundant clonotypes. Separately sequenced CD4+ and CD8+ repertoires were used to assign a CD4 or CD8 phenotype to each responding clone. TCRdb reprocessed the public reads (quality trimming at Q25 with fastp, clone calling with MiXCR) and kept in-frame beta chains. Under each unique CDR3 protein, matching rows form one entry showing the most common genes and DNA. TCRdb's processing, not the authors' own work, is the source of the V and J calls. The sample has 200,000 to 250,000 distinct CDR3 sequences on record, about 10% of them singletons. Roughly 3.2% of the sample is taken by the ten largest.

The clonotype was recovered from a man aged 18 to 30 who had mild COVID-19 (a few samples of this study predate the infection). The sample titles of this study are shuffled in the database, so cell type and time point are left out; the donor was told from shared clones. Material for sequencing was PBMCs or a T cell subset sorted from them (not recorded which). Here the chain combines TRBV12-3 or TRBV12-4 and TRBJ2-3; a tentative D call is TRBD1 (6 bases match). The DNA sequence follows: TGTGCCAGCAGTTTGGATTTACAGGGTAGCACAGATACGCAGTATTTT. Its amino acids are CASSLDLQGSTDTQYF.